This T cell receptor beta chain came from a study of cytomegalovirus exposure and HLA in healthy donors. The PCR had 60 Vbeta and 13 Jbeta primers. Data came from immunoSEQ multiplex PCR; TCRdb stores just in-frame clones and leaves some out. The sample shows 150,000 to 200,000 clones, 75% to 90% of them seen only once. CDR3 length: 14 amino acids. CDR1 and CDR2 (germline): SGHTA, FQGNSA. V gene TRBV7-2 combines with J gene TRBJ2-5; 8 positions match TRBD1. The J call could be wrong; TRBJ2-7 is a better fit for the DNA end. The sequence came from a man in his thirties or forties in good health and CMV-seropositive. Material for sequencing was PBMCs. CDR3 loop: CASSLVQGDYEQYF. Here the CDR3 DNA reads TGTGCCAGCAGCTTAGTACAGGGGGACTACGAGCAGTACTTC.